This T cell receptor (beta chain) was captured by sequencing in a study of blood T cell repertoires in COVID-19. Study information: From T cells, B-cell-depleted T cells, or PBMCs came the material, which was cDNA or gDNA.

The repertoire was sequenced with immunoSEQ multiplex PCR; TCRdb's copy has only in-frame clones and lacks some. The table has more than 400,000 clones, approximately 85% seen once. Germline CDR1 SGHTA, CDR2 FQGNSA. CDR3 length: 14 amino acids. Trimming at V came to 2 bases and at J to 11 bases, leaving 7 bases not matched to a gene. This clonotype was obtained from a human donor in a cohort sampled during active COVID-19. The V call is TRBV7-2, the J call TRBJ2-1, with TRBD2 identical over 9 bases. The sequenced material came from peripheral blood. CDR3 residues: CASSLLASGVQQFF. In DNA, the CDR3 is TGTGCCAGCAGCTTACTGGCTAGCGGGGTCCAGCAGTTCTTC.